A single sample is the source of the 21 T cell receptor beta chains below, sequenced in a study of human T cells and chemical hapten exposure (dated by TCRdb to 2020 to 2022). The library was built by means of RACE. Sequencing was performed on a NextSeq 500. TCRdb reanalyzed the raw reads on its own, using fastp at Q25 for trimming and MiXCR for clone calling, and kept in-frame beta chains. Each CDR3 protein gets just one entry, which takes the most common genes and DNA from the rows behind it. This sample comprises tens of thousands of distinct CDR3 sequences, over 3% of them detected only once. The ten largest clones capture about 6.7% of the sample. Per the publication, the time point label means: patch test 2, 6 weeks after DPC sensitization. The sample's treatment or condition label is to be understood as: therapeutic diphenylcyclopropenone sensitization with weekly scalp DPC. Sequenced here: whole blood, sampled in connection with sensitization to the hapten diphenylcyclopropenone (DPC). The receptor set was obtained from a man in his forties or fifties with alopecia areata. Some clones in this sample may be carry-over from other donors' samples.

This clonotype has at least ten counts. The gene calls are TRBV6-2 or TRBV6-3 and TRBJ2-3, with TRBD2 identical over 7 bases. The CDR3 runs to 15 residues. Germline V lookup: CDR1 MNHEY, CDR2 SVGEGT. Trimming removed 5 bases from V and 2 bases from J; junction bases left unmatched: 7. The CDR3 region has the DNA TGTGCCAGCAGTAATGAGCGGGACTACACAGATACGCAGTATTTT. It yields the protein CASSNERDYTDTQYF.

This clonotype was found many times. The J gene is TRBJ2-1, the V gene TRBV9; D not resolved. This CDR3 region has 15 residues. Deletions cut 0 bases from V and 1 base from J, with 8 bases between. CDR1 is SGDLS, CDR2 YYNGEE, per germline. The CDR3 DNA reads TGTGCCAGCAGCGTAGGTTCCATATCCTACAATGAGCAGTTCTTC. Its translation is CASSVGSISYNEQFF.

This clonotype was counted ten times or more. The chain couples TRBV27 to TRBJ1-1; no firm D call. This CDR3 contains 14 residues. Germline V gene data show CDR1 as MNHEY and CDR2 as SMNVEV (reference sequence). V lost 10 bases, J lost 1 base, and 16 bases lay in between. As DNA, the CDR3 is TGTGCCATCCCGCGTGGAGGGCCGAACACTGAAGCTTTCTTT. Protein sequence: CAIPRGGPNTEAFF.

This clonotype was seen repeatedly, ten times or more. V gene TRBV19 combines with J gene TRBJ2-7; 8 bases line up with TRBD1. The CDR3 has 18 residues. The junction had 17 bases not matched to a gene; V was cut back by 5 bases and J by 2 bases. Germline lookup yields CDR1 LNHDA and CDR2 SQIVND (reference sequence). Here the CDR3 DNA reads TGTGCCAGTAGTCGGGCCCAGCCCTCAGGGACAGGAACCTACGAGCAGTACTTC. Translation gives CASSRAQPSGTGTYEQYF.

This clonotype has ten or more counts. The chain carries TRBV6-6 and TRBJ2-1; D is ambiguous. CDR1 is MNHNY, CDR2 SVGAGI, per germline (reference sequence). The CDR3 is 13 amino acids. V was trimmed by 6 bases and J by 6 bases, leaving 12 bases between them. CDR3 DNA sequence: TGTGCCAGCAGCCTACTGACCAGCAATGAGCAGTTCTTC. Translation: CASSLLTSNEQFF.

This clonotype has ten or more counts. The rearrangement uses TRBV5-1 and TRBJ2-3; 7 bases match TRBD1. CDR1 and CDR2 (germline): SGHRS, YFSETQ. The junction had 11 bases not matched to a gene; V was cut back by 4 bases and J by 0 bases. The CDR3 has 17 amino acids. The CDR3: CASSQNTGVPSTDTQYF. CDR3 in DNA: TGCGCCAGCAGCCAGAATACAGGGGTCCCTAGCACAGATACGCAGTATTTT.

This clonotype was counted many times. This rearrangement joins TRBV6-6 to TRBJ1-1; D is perhaps TRBD1 (5 bases). The CDR3 consists of 15 residues. Germline loops: CDR1 MNHNY, CDR2 SVGAGI (reference sequence). Trimming took 5 bases from V and 4 from J, leaving 17 bases between them. The CDR3 loop reads CASSPLGLRATEAFF. CDR3 DNA: TGTGCCAGCAGTCCCTTAGGGCTCAGGGCCACTGAAGCTTTCTTT.

The chain employs TRBV5-1 and TRBJ1-1; D not certain. The CDR3 loop spans 14 amino acids. V lost 0 bases, J lost 1 base, and 7 bases lay in between. CDR1 and CDR2 from the germline V gene are SGHRS and YFSETQ. Here the CDR3 DNA reads TGCGCCAGCAGCTTGGGCGTGCAGAACACTGAAGCTTTCTTT. Amino acid sequence: CASSLGVQNTEAFF.

This clonotype showed up many times. The chain uses TRBV20-1 and TRBJ2-7, with 11 bases that match TRBD2. The CDR3 spans 14 residues. CDR1 DFQATT and CDR2 SNEGSKA come from the germline V gene (reference sequence). Losses at the gene ends were 7 bases for V and 2 bases for J; bases not matched to a gene: 7. The CDR3 nucleotides are TGCAGTGTAGTTAGCGGGGGGGTACCCTACGAGCAGTACTTC. Translating it yields CSVVSGGVPYEQYF.

The gene calls are TRBV5-6 and TRBJ1-1; D remains unclear. The germline CDR1 and CDR2 sequences are SGHDT and YYEEEE. The CDR3 has 15 residues. With 2 bases removed from V and 5 bases from J, the gap between germline ends came to 16 bases. The CDR3 sequence: CASSFPRTERTEAFF. The CDR3 DNA sequence: TGTGCCAGCAGCTTCCCCCGGACGGAGCGGACTGAAGCTTTCTTT.

The genes are TRBV5-1 and TRBJ2-5; no definite D call. The CDR3 consists of 15 residues. Trimming took 1 base from V and 5 from J, leaving 15 bases between them. Germline V gene sequence: CDR1 SGHRS, CDR2 YFSETQ. For the CDR3, the DNA is TGCGCCAGCAGCTTGTTGGCCCGTCTGGAGGAGACCCAGTACTTC. It translates to CASSLLARLEETQYF.

This clonotype has at least ten counts. The J gene is TRBJ1-2, the V gene TRBV28; unclear D gene. This CDR3 has 14 residues. The V gene's germline CDR1 is MDHEN and CDR2 SYDVKM. The V gene lost 5 bases and the J gene lost 3 bases, with 13 bases spanning the gap. CDR3 protein: CASSPPRWDYGYTF. CDR3 in DNA: TGTGCCAGCAGTCCCCCCCGTTGGGACTATGGCTACACCTTC.

This clonotype was detected many times. This chain joins TRBV12-3 or TRBV12-4 and TRBJ2-3; D possibly uses TRBD1 or TRBD2 (5 bases each). The CDR3 consists of 15 residues. V lost 2 bases and J 0 bases, leaving 9 bases between the germline ends. The CDR3 sequence is CASSLRGASTDTQYF. CDR3 coding DNA: TGTGCCAGCAGTTTACGGGGCGCCAGCACAGATACGCAGTATTTT.

This clonotype was counted many times. The J gene is TRBJ2-7, the V gene TRBV18; the match to TRBD2 covers 7 bases. CDR1 and CDR2 (germline): KGHSH, LQKENI. V dropped 1 base and J dropped 6; count of bases not matched to a gene: 3. The CDR3 length is 13 residues. The DNA of the CDR3 is TGTGCCAGCTCACCACGGGAGGGGAGCGAGCAGTACTTC. It encodes CASSPREGSEQYF.

This clonotype was counted many times. This chain connects TRBV28 to TRBJ1-2, with D perhaps matching TRBD1 (6 bases). The length of the CDR3 is 14 residues. Deletions cut 7 bases from V and 2 bases from J, with 14 bases between. The germline V gene encodes CDR1 MDHEN and CDR2 SYDVKM. CDR3 loop: CASKSGQRNYGYTF. CDR3 coding DNA: TGTGCCAGCAAGTCTGGACAGCGGAACTATGGCTACACCTTC.

This clonotype was picked up many times. J is TRBJ2-1 and V is TRBV3-1, with D possibly TRBD2 on 6 matching bases. Germline-derived CDR1 and CDR2 are LGHDT and YNNKEL (reference sequence). The CDR3 sequence is 15 residues long. V was shortened by 4 bases and J by 5 bases, with 15 bases between the two germline ends. The CDR3, as DNA: TGTGCCAGCAGCCTTCTCGCGGGAAATAACAATGAGCAGTTCTTC. It yields the protein CASSLLAGNNNEQFF.

This clonotype occurred many times. The chain uses TRBV5-1 and TRBJ2-3, with 9 bases that match TRBD1. The CDR3 runs to 16 residues. Germline V gene sequence: CDR1 SGHRS, CDR2 YFSETQ. V trimming: 1 base; J trimming: 4 bases; junction bases outside the gene matches: 7. CDR3 nucleotide sequence: TGCGCCAGCAGCTTGACAGGGGGCGTGATCGCAGATACGCAGTATTTT. Translated, it gives CASSLTGGVIADTQYF.

This clonotype was counted many times. This rearrangement joins TRBV29-1 to TRBJ1-5, with a weak D call TRBD1 (5 bases). The CDR3 covers 12 residues. CDR1 is SQVTM and CDR2 is ANQGSEA in the germline V gene. The V end lost 6 bases, the J end lost 6 bases, and 12 bases lay between the germline ends. This CDR3 reads CSVGKGRQPQHF. The CDR3 DNA is TGCAGCGTAGGAAAGGGGCGTCAGCCCCAGCATTTT.

This clonotype has a count of ten or more. The CDR3 is CASRRGGGLGDEQFF. Written as DNA, the CDR3 is TGTGCCAGCAGAAGGGGGGGAGGGCTAGGTGATGAGCAGTTCTTC. The chain has TRBV11-1 and TRBJ2-1; D is possibly TRBD2 (7 bases). There are 15 residues in the CDR3. The germline V and J ends were trimmed by 6 bases and 8 bases, with 20 bases remaining between them. The germline CDR1 and CDR2 sequences are SGHAT and FQDESV (reference sequence).

The table lists this clonotype with many counts. The rearrangement uses TRBV27 and TRBJ2-2, with TRBD2 matching over 7 bases. In germline, CDR1 is MNHEY, CDR2 SMNVEV (reference sequence). Unmatched junction bases numbered 5, after V lost 7 bases and J lost 3 bases. This CDR3 comprises 14 residues. CDR3 protein: CASKVGGYTGELFF. DNA for the CDR3: TGTGCCAGCAAGGTGGGAGGGTACACCGGGGAGCTGTTTTTT.

This clonotype was detected ten times or more. The gene calls are TRBV10-3 and TRBJ1-6; 7 bases are shared with TRBD1. The CDR3 is 16 residues long. V lost 2 bases and J lost 0; bases outside the gene matches: 1. Germline lookup yields CDR1 ENHRY and CDR2 SYGVKD. The CDR3 DNA is TGTGCCATCAGTGAGAAGGGGGCCTCCTATAATTCACCCCTCCACTTT. It is translated as CAISEKGASYNSPLHF.